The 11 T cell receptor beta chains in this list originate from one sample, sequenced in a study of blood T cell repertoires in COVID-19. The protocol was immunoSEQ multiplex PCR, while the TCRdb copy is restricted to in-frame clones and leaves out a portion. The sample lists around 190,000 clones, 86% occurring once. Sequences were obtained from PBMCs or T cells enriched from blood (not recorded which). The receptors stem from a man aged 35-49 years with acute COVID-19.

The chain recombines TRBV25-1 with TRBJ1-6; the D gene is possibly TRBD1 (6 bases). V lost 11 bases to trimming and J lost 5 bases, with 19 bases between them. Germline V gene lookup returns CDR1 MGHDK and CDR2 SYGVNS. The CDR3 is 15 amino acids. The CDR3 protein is CASSGAYGNNSPLHF. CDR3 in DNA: TGTGCCTCATCAGGGGCCTATGGCAATAATTCACCCCTCCACTTT.

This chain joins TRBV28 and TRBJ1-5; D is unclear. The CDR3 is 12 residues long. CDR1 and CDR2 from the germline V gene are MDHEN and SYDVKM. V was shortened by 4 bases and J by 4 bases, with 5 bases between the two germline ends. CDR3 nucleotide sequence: TGTGCCAGCAGTTCAGTAAATCAGCCCCAGCATTTT. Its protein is CASSSVNQPQHF. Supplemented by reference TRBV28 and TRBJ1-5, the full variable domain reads DVKVTQSSRYLVKRTGEKVFLECVQDMDHENMFWYRQDPGLGLRLIYFSYDVKMKEKGDIPEGYSVSREKKERFSLILESASTNQTSMYLCASSSVNQPQHFGDGTRLSIL.

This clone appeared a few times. The chain's CDR3 is CASSPPVGTGTYEQYF. CDR3 DNA sequence: TGTGCCAGCAGCCCCCCCGTGGGGACAGGGACGTACGAGCAGTACTTC. The chain combines TRBV7-9 with TRBJ2-7; 9 bases map to TRBD1. The CDR3 runs to 16 residues. The V and J ends lost 5 bases and 4 bases, in that order; junction bases with no gene match: 12. Germline CDR1 SEHNR, CDR2 FQNEAQ (reference sequence).

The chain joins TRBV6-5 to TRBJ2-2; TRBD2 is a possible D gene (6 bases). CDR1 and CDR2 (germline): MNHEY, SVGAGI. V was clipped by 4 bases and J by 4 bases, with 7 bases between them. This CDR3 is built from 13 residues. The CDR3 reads CASSLEGTGELFF. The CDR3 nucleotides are TGTGCCAGCAGTTTGGAGGGCACCGGGGAGCTGTTTTTT.

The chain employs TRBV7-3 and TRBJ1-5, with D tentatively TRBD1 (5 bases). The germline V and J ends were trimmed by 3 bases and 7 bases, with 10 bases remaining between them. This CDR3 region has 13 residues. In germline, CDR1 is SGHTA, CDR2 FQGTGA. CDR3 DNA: TGTGCCAGCAGCTTCGGGGGGGGACAGCCCCAGCATTTT. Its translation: CASSFGGGQPQHF.

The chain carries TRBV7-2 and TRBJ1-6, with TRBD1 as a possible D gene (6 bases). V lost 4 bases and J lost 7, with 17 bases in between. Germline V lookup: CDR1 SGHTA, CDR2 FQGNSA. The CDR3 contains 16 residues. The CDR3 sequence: CASSSNRASGNSPLHF. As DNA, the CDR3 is TGTGCCAGCAGCTCCAACAGGGCATCAGGAAATTCACCCCTCCACTTT.

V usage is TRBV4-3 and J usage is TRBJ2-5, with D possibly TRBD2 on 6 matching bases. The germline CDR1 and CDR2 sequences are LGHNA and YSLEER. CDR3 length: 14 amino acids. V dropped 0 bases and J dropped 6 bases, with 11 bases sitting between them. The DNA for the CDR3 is TGCGCCAGCAGCCAAGAAAGGAGGGCAAAGACCCAGTACTTC. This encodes CASSQERRAKTQYF.

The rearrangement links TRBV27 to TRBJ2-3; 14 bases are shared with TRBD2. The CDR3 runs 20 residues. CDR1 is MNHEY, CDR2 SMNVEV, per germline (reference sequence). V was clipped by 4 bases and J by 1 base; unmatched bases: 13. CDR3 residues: CASSSSTGTSGRRGTDTQYF. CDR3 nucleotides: TGTGCCAGCAGTTCCTCTACCGGGACTAGCGGGAGAAGAGGCACAGATACGCAGTATTTT.

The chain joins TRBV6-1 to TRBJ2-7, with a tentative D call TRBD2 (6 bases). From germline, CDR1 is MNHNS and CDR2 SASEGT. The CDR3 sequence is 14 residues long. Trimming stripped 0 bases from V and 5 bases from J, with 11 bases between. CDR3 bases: TGTGCCAGCAGTGAAGCGGGAGGTTCCAACGAGCAGTACTTC. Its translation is CASSEAGGSNEQYF.

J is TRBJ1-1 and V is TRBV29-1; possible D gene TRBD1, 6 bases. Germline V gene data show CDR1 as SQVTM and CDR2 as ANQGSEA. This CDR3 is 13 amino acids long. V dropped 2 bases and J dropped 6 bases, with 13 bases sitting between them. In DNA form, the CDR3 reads TGCAGCGTTGAACCCCTACAGGGAGCTGAAGCTTTCTTT. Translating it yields CSVEPLQGAEAFF.

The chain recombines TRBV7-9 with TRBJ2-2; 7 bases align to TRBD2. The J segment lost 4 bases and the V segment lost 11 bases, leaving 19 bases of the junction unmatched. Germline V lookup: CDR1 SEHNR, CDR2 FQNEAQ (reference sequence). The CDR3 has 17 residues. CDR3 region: CALRAGVDGRITGELFF. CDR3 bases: TGTGCCCTCCGGGCGGGGGTGGACGGGAGAATCACCGGGGAGCTGTTTTTT.